This TCR beta chain was found in a study of T-cell memory formation after mild COVID-19. About the research overall: The study found TCR clusters largely donor specific.

Employing constant-segment primers, 5'RACE generated TCR alpha and TCR beta cDNA libraries bearing sample barcodes and UMIs. TCRdb called the 5' RACE reads again in MiXCR, with one record for every CDR3 protein. Of roughly 450,000 distinct CDR3 sequences listed, about 20% are singletons. This clonotype was seen a handful of times. The CDR3 consists of 15 residues. Trimming cost V 6 bases and J 7 bases; bases outside gene matches: 8. Per the germline V gene, CDR1 is SGHVS and CDR2 is FNYEAQ. This TCR came from an adult woman who had mild COVID-19 (a few samples of this study predate the infection). Cell type and time point are not known. Sequencing was performed on PBMCs or a T cell subset sorted from them (not recorded which). The genes are TRBV7-6 and TRBJ2-1, with 11 bases that match TRBD2. The CDR3 coding sequence is TGTGCCAGCAGAGAACTAGCGGGGGACGGTAATGAGCAGTTCTTC. This encodes CASRELAGDGNEQFF.